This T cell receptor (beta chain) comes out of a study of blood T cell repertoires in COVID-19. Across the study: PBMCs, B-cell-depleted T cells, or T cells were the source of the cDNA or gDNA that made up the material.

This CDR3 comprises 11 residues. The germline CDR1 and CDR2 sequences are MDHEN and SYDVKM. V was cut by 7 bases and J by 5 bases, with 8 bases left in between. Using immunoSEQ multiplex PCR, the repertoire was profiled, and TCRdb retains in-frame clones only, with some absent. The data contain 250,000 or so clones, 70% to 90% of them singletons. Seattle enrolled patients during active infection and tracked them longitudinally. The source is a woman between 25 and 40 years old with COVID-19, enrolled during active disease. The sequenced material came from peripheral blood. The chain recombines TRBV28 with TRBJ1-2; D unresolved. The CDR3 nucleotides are TGTGCCAGCACCTCCCGGTATGGCTACACCTTC. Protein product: CASTSRYGYTF.